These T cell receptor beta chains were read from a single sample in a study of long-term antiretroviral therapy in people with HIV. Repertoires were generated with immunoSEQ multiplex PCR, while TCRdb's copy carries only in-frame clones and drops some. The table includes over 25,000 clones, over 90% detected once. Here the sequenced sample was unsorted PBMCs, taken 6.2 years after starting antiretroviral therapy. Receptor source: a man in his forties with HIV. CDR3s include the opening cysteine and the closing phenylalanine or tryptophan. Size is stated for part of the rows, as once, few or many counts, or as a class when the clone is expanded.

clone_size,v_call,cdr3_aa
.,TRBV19,CASSPRLGNTGELFF
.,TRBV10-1,CASSESQNYGYTF
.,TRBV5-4,CASWDRVETQYF
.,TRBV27,CASSFSRGPYEQYF
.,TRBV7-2,CASSLSTGTGDNQPQHF
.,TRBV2,CASTGHNNSPLHF
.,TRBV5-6,CASSDRLEQYF
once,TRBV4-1,CASSQVEASNTEAFF
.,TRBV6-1,CASTAVDKAYEQYF
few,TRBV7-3,CASSLGTGTEAFF
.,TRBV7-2,CASSPQGGLNTEAFF
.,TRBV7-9,CASMLGAGNTIYF
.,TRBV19,CASSISTGELFF
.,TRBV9,CASSVDQGAYEQYF
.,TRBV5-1,CASSLEGGNTEAFF
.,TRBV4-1,CASSQEYAAKTFSYEQYF
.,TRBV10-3,CASYGAGELFF
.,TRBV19,CASSATGNVYGTEAFF
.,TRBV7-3,CASSLGRQGKETQYF
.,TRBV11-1,CASSLTGQGALVTEAFF
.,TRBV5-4,CASSSRTSGEETQYF
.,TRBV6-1,CASSESTMSGYTF
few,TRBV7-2,CASSREGRDTQYF
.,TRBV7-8,CASSSSRGFNTGELFF
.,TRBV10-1,CASSESLRVNTGELFF
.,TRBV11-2,CASSSDMERPYEQYF
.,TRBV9,CASSVYDSNQPQHF
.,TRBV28,CASAGAGAIYEQYF
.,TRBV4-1,CASSITGEETQYF
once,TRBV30,CAWSVQGRWETQYF
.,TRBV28,CAIRDSGYTF
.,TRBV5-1,CASSYQTGGVQAFF
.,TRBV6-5,CATRDRNTEAFF
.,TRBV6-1,CASNVRNYEQYF
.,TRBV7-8,CASSLGAENNEQFF
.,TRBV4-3,CASSQERADEQFF
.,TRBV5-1,CASSLGGGIQYNEQFF
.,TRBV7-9,CASSFGAMNTEAFF
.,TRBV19,CASSGGLRETQYF
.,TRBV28,CASSLFLARERSEQYF
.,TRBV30,CAWAQGYEQYF
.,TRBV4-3,CASSQEGLAGVGELFF
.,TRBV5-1,CASSHPGSYEQYF
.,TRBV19,CATSDLFVPKNEQYF
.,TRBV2,CASSPAGANYGYTF
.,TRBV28,CASSFPGSRAQYF
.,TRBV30,CAWSSTSVYEQFF
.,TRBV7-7,CASSPGRGSYEQYF
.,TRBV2,CASSVGQGSDTQYF
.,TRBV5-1,CASSPGQGKETQYF
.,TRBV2,CASRQLAGGSTDTQYF
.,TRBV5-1,CASSETGPGNIQYF